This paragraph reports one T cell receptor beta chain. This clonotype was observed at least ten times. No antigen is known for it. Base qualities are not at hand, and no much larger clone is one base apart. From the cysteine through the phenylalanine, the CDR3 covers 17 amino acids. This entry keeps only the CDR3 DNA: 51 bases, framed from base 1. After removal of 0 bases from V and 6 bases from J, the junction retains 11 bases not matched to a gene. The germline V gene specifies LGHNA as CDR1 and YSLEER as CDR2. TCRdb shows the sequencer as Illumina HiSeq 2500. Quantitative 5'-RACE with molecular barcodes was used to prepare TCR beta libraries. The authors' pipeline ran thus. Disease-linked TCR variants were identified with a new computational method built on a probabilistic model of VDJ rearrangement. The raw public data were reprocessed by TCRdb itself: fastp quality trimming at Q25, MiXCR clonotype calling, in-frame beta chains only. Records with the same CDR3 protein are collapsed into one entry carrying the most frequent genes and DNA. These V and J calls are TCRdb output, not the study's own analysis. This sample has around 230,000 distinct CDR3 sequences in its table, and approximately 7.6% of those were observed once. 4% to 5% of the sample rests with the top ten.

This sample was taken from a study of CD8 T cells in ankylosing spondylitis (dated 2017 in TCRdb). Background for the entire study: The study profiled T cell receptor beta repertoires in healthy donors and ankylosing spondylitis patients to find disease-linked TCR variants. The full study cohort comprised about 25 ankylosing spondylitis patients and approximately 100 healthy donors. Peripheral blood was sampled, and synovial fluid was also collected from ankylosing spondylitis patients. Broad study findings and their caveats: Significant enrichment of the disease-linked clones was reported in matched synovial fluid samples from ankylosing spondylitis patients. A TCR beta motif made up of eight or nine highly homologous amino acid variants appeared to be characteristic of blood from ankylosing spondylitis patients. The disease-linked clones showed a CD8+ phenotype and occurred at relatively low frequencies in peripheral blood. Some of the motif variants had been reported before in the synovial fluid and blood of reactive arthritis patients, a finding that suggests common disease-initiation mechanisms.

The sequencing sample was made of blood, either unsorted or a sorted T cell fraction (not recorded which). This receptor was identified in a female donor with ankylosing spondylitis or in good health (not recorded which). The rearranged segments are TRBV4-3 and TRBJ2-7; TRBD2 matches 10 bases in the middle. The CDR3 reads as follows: CASSQDQASGSLIEQYF. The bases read TGCGCCAGCAGCCAAGATCAAGCTAGCGGGAGTTTGATCGAGCAGTACTTC.